Presented here are 22 T cell receptor beta chains from one specimen sequenced in a study of blood T cell repertoires in COVID-19. The protocol was immunoSEQ multiplex PCR, while the TCRdb copy is restricted to in-frame clones and leaves out a portion. The table records over 200,000 clones, roughly 79% of them present only once. Material: PBMCs or T cells enriched from blood (not recorded which). Receptors were obtained from a woman between 50 and 59 years old with acute COVID-19.

This sequence joins TRBV18 and TRBJ2-1; possible D gene TRBD1, 5 bases. CDR1 KGHSH and CDR2 LQKENI come from the germline V gene. The ends were cut back, 6 bases at V and 8 bases at J, with 14 bases in the middle. The CDR3 spans 13 residues. The chain's CDR3 is CASSPGAHHEQFF. Written as DNA, the CDR3 is TGTGCCAGCTCCCCTGGGGCTCACCATGAGCAGTTCTTC. Looking up the rest from reference TRBV18 and TRBJ2-1 gives the full variable domain: NAGVMQNPRHLVRRRGQEARLRCSPMKGHSHVYWYRQLPEEGLKFMVYLQKENIIDESGMPKERFSAEFPKEGPSILRIQQVVRGDSAAYFCASSPGAHHEQFFGPGTRLTVL.

V is TRBV5-1 and J is TRBJ1-1; maybe TRBD1 (5 bases). The V end lost 1 base, the J end lost 2 bases, and 9 bases lay between the germline ends. CDR1 and CDR2 (germline): SGHRS, YFSETQ. The length of the CDR3 is 14 residues. The CDR3 spells CASSLMTANTEAFF. In DNA, the CDR3 is TGCGCCAGCAGCTTGATGACAGCAAACACTGAAGCTTTCTTT.

The chain employs TRBV30 and TRBJ2-5; possibly TRBD2 for D (6 bases). Per germline, CDR1 GTSNPN and CDR2 SVGIG (reference sequence). This CDR3 is 13 amino acids long. Deletions cut 2 bases from V and 2 bases from J, with 9 bases between. Here the CDR3 DNA reads TGTGCCTGGAGTACGGGAGTACAAGAGACCCAGTACTTC. It yields the protein CAWSTGVQETQYF.

In DNA, the CDR3 is TGTGCCAGCAGCTTAGATGGTAGCGGGGGGGCTTATGGAGAGACCCAGTACTTC. Its translation: CASSLDGSGGAYGETQYF. The genes are TRBV7-6 and TRBJ2-5; 11 bases are a match to TRBD2. Germline V gene lookup returns CDR1 SGHVS and CDR2 FNYEAQ. With V trimmed by 1 base and J by 4 bases, 11 bases remained unmatched. This CDR3 has 18 amino acids. Drawing the rest from reference TRBV7-6 and TRBJ2-5, the complete variable domain is GAGVSQSPRYKVTKRGQDVALRCDPISGHVSLYWYRQALGQGPEFLTYFNYEAQQDKSGLPNDRFSAERPEGSISTLTIQRTEQRDSAMYRCASSLDGSGGAYGETQYFGPGTRLLVL.

CDR3 sequence reads: CASSVEESGANVLTF. CDR3 nucleotide sequence: TGTGCCAGCAGCGTAGAAGAGTCTGGGGCCAACGTCCTGACTTTC. V and J are TRBV9 and TRBJ2-6; D is unresolved. The CDR3 has 15 residues. CDR1 and CDR2 from the germline V gene are SGDLS and YYNGEE. V lost 0 bases, J lost 1 base, and 5 bases lay in between.

The rearrangement uses TRBV7-9 and TRBJ2-7, with TRBD1 identical over 7 bases. Germline trimming cut 4 bases from V and 4 bases from J; bases unmatched to any gene: 4. Germline V CDR1 and CDR2: SEHNR, FQNEAQ (reference sequence). This CDR3 has 13 residues. CDR3 region: CASSSDRQYEQYF. The CDR3 DNA sequence: TGTGCCAGCAGCTCGGACAGGCAATACGAGCAGTACTTC.

This chain uses TRBV28 with TRBJ1-3, with D hard to call. V lost 5 bases to trimming and J lost 2 bases, with 10 bases between them. There are 14 residues in the CDR3. CDR1 is MDHEN, CDR2 SYDVKM, per germline. The CDR3 nucleotides read TGTGCCAGCAGTGAAAGGACTGCTGGAAACACCATATATTTT. Residues: CASSERTAGNTIYF.

The CDR3 loop is CASSPDREVYGYTF. The CDR3 nucleotides read TGTGCCAGCTCACCGGACAGGGAAGTTTATGGCTACACCTTC. This chain connects TRBV18 to TRBJ1-2, with 8 bases identical to TRBD1. There are 14 residues in the CDR3. Losses at the gene ends were 3 bases for V and 5 bases for J; bases not matched to a gene: 5. Germline-derived CDR1 and CDR2 are KGHSH and LQKENI.

The chain is built from TRBV27 and TRBJ2-6; 9 bases map to TRBD1. V lost 5 bases and J lost 0; bases outside the gene matches: 5. Germline values: CDR1 MNHEY, CDR2 SMNVEV (reference sequence). The CDR3 covers 17 residues. As DNA, the CDR3 is TGTGCCAGCAGTCAGGGACAGGGAATCTCTGGGGCCAACGTCCTGACTTTC. Its protein is CASSQGQGISGANVLTF.

The chain recombines TRBV10-3 with TRBJ2-1, with TRBD2 matching over 10 bases. This CDR3 spans 14 amino acids. Unmatched junction bases numbered 3, after V lost 3 bases and J lost 7 bases. CDR1 is ENHRY, CDR2 SYGVKD, per germline. The CDR3 loop is CAISDPTSGNEQFF. DNA of the CDR3: TGTGCCATCAGTGACCCGACTAGCGGGAATGAGCAGTTCTTC.

The V and J genes are TRBV18 and TRBJ1-1; 11 bases map to TRBD1. V lost 6 bases and J lost 5; bases outside the gene matches: 5. Looked up from germline, CDR1 is KGHSH and CDR2 is LQKENI. CDR3 length equals 14 residues. The CDR3 nucleotides read TGTGCCAGCTCGCAGGGACAGGGGGAGACTGAAGCTTTCTTT. Translation: CASSQGQGETEAFF.

This clone was observed a single time. The chain joins TRBV7-9 to TRBJ1-2, with D hard to call. This CDR3 region has 12 residues. Deletions cut 1 base from V and 6 bases from J, with 6 bases between. Germline values: CDR1 SEHNR, CDR2 FQNEAQ (reference sequence). This CDR3 is CASSLDGDGYTF. The CDR3 DNA reads TGTGCCAGCAGCTTAGACGGGGATGGCTACACCTTC.

CDR3 sequence: CASSYTGTSGSYEQYF. CDR3 nucleotides: TGTGCCAGCAGTTACACCGGGACTAGCGGGAGTTACGAGCAGTACTTC. This chain uses TRBV6-5 with TRBJ2-7, with 14 bases matching TRBD2. The CDR3 has 16 amino acids. Germline loops: CDR1 MNHEY, CDR2 SVGAGI. Trimming cost V 2 bases and J 4 bases; bases outside gene matches: 4.

The chain joins TRBV3-1 (or the pseudogene TRBV3-2) to TRBJ2-1; 11 nucleotides align to TRBD2. The length of the CDR3 is 14 residues. The germline V gene encodes CDR1 LGHDT and CDR2 YNNKEL (reference sequence). V dropped 4 bases and J dropped 7; count of bases not matched to a gene: 3. CDR3 sequence: CASSLGTSGNEQFF. The CDR3 DNA sequence: TGTGCCAGCAGCCTTGGGACTAGCGGAAATGAGCAGTTCTTC.

The rearrangement joins TRBV7-3 to TRBJ2-3, with 9 bases aligning to TRBD2. CDR3 length: 17 amino acids. The junction had 10 bases not matched to a gene; V was cut back by 1 base and J by 5 bases. CDR1 and CDR2 from the germline V gene are SGHTA and FQGTGA. The CDR3 bases are TGTGCCAGCAGCTTAAGGGCTAGCGGGACTGTCGAAGATACGCAGTATTTT. It codes for CASSLRASGTVEDTQYF. Supplemented by reference TRBV7-3 and TRBJ2-3, the full variable domain reads GAGVSQTPSNKVTEKGKYVELRCDPISGHTALYWYRQSLGQGPEFLIYFQGTGAADDSGLPNDRFFAVRPEGSVSTLKIQRTERGDSAVYLCASSLRASGTVEDTQYFGPGTRLTVL.

This rearrangement joins TRBV10-3 to TRBJ2-7; a weak D match, TRBD2 (6 bases). There are 14 residues in the CDR3. Germline CDR1 ENHRY, CDR2 SYGVKD. V lost 3 bases, J lost 4 bases, and 13 bases lay in between. The CDR3 loop is CAISDGGRRYEQYF. The CDR3 DNA is TGTGCCATCAGTGACGGGGGACGGAGATACGAGCAGTACTTC.

The gene calls are TRBV2 and TRBJ1-5; D perhaps matches TRBD1 (5 bases). CDR3 length equals 15 residues. The V gene lost 7 bases and the J gene lost 0 bases, with 13 bases spanning the gap. Germline values: CDR1 SNHLY, CDR2 FYNNEI. The DNA of the CDR3 is TGTGCCAGCACCAAAGAAGGGGTTAGCAATCAGCCCCAGCATTTT. As protein: CASTKEGVSNQPQHF.

The rearrangement links TRBV4-1 to TRBJ2-7, with a tentative D call TRBD1 (6 bases). V shed 1 base and J shed 3 bases, with 19 bases lying between them. Germline loops: CDR1 MGHRA, CDR2 YSYEKL. The CDR3 runs to 17 residues. The CDR3 nucleotides are TGCGCCAGCAGCCAAGGCCTCCTCCGGGACACAAACTACGAGCAGTACTTC. Its translation is CASSQGLLRDTNYEQYF.

This clone occurred once. The CDR3 loop is CATSRERGTYNEQFF. CDR3 DNA sequence: TGTGCCACCAGCAGAGAAAGGGGGACCTACAATGAGCAGTTCTTC. J is TRBJ2-1 and V is TRBV15, with TRBD1 as a possible D gene (6 bases). Germline V gene sequence: CDR1 LNHNV, CDR2 YYDKDF (reference sequence). V was trimmed by 0 bases and J by 2 bases, leaving 8 bases between them. CDR3 length equals 15 residues.

This rearrangement joins TRBV5-6 to TRBJ1-3, with D unclear. CDR1 is SGHDT, CDR2 YYEEEE, per germline. The CDR3 has 16 residues. The V gene lost 3 bases and the J gene lost 1 base, with 14 bases spanning the gap. CDR3 loop: CASSSEEGWSGNTIYF. The CDR3 nucleotides read TGTGCCAGCAGCTCAGAGGAGGGTTGGTCTGGAAACACCATATATTTT.

This clone occurred many times. J is TRBJ2-3 and V is TRBV5-6, with 7 bases aligning to TRBD1. The CDR3 loop spans 13 amino acids. The germline gives CDR1 SGHDT, CDR2 YYEEEE. The trim removed 0 bases at V and 11 bases at J, leaving 6 bases unmatched. Here the CDR3 DNA reads TGTGCCAGCAGCTTGGGGGACAGCACTCTGCAGTATTTT. Translating gives CASSLGDSTLQYF.

V gene TRBV6-5 combines with J gene TRBJ1-2, with D perhaps TRBD1 (5 bases). Per germline, CDR1 MNHEY and CDR2 SVGAGI. The CDR3 consists of 13 residues. V lost 5 bases and J lost 4, with 11 bases in between. The DNA of the CDR3 is TGTGCCAGCAGTCCACCGGGGGTCTATGGCTACACCTTC. It is translated as CASSPPGVYGYTF.